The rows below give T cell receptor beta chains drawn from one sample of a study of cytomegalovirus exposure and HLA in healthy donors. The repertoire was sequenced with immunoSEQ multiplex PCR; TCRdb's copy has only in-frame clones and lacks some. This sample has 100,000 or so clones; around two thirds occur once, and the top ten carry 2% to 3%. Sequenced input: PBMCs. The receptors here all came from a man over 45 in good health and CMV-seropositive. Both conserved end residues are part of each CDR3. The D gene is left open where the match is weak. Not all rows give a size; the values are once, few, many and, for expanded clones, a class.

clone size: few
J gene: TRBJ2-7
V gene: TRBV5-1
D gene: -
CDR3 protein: CASSFDLQDYSYEQYF
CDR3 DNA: TGCGCCAGCAGCTTTGACTTACAAGATTACTCCTACGAGCAGTACTTC

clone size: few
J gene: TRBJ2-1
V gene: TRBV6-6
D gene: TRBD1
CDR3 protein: CASSLGQGGNEQFF
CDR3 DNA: TGTGCCAGCAGTCTCGGACAGGGTGGAAATGAGCAGTTCTTC

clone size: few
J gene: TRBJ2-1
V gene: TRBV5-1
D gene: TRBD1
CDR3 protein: CASILGEPGRTGGNNEQFF
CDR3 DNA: TGCGCCAGCATCCTGGGGGAACCCGGCCGGACAGGAGGAAACAATGAGCAGTTCTTC

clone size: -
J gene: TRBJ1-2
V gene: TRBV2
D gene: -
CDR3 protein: CASSDGNYGYTF
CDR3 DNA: TGTGCCAGCAGTGACGGGAACTATGGCTACACCTTC

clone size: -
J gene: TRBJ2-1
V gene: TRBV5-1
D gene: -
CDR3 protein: CASSPEGGLYNEQFF
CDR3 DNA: TGCGCCAGCAGCCCCGAGGGGGGGCTATACAATGAGCAGTTCTTC

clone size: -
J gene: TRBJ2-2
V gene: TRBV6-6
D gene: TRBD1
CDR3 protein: CASSLLDRANTGELFF
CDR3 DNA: TGTGCCAGCAGTCTTTTGGACAGGGCGAACACCGGGGAGCTGTTTTTT

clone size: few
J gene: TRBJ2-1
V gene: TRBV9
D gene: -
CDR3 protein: CASSPRTARSYNEQFF
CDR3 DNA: TGTGCCAGCAGCCCCCGGACAGCTAGGTCCTACAATGAGCAGTTCTTC

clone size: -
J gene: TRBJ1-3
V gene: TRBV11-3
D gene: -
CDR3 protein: CASSLNPSKTIYF
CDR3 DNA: TGTGCCAGCAGCTTAAATCCCTCTAAGACCATATATTTT

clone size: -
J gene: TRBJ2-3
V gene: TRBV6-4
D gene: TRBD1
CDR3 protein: CASSDSQGADTQYF
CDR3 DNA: TGTGCCAGCAGTGACTCCCAGGGGGCAGATACGCAGTATTTT

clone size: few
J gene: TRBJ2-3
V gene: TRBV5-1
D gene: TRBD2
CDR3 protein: CASSLGGLAGEADTQYF
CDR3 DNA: TGCGCCAGCAGCTTGGGCGGACTAGCGGGGGAAGCAGATACGCAGTATTTT

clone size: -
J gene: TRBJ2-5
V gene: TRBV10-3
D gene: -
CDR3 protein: CAISESSGPETQYF
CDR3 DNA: TGTGCCATCAGTGAGTCGAGTGGTCCTGAGACCCAGTACTTC